Below, 27 T cell receptor beta chains from the same sample are listed, as sequenced in a study of beta chain features in type 1 diabetes. Expressed TCRB transcripts got sequenced, as all isolated RNA was reverse transcribed. Repertoires were generated with immunoSEQ multiplex PCR, while TCRdb's copy carries only in-frame clones and drops some. The sample comprises approximately 250,000 clones, 13% to 15% of which are singletons, and about 0.026% rests with the top ten. What was sequenced was naive CD4+ T cells from blood. The receptors were gathered from a middle-aged woman in good health.

The chain combines TRBV6-5 with TRBJ2-1; D perhaps matches TRBD2 (7 bases). There are 15 residues in the CDR3. CDR1 is MNHEY, CDR2 SVGAGI, per germline. The germline V and J ends were trimmed by 0 bases and 6 bases, with 12 bases remaining between them. The CDR3 spells CASSYSYREGNEQFF. Written as DNA, the CDR3 is TGTGCCAGCAGTTACTCATACAGGGAGGGCAATGAGCAGTTCTTC.

This clone has more than one count but fewer than ten. This chain uses TRBV28 with TRBJ1-6, with D hard to call. The CDR3 runs to 17 residues. Trimming cost V 2 bases and J 0 bases, with 11 bases left between them. Germline V lookup: CDR1 MDHEN, CDR2 SYDVKM. This CDR3 is CASSLSKTSSYNSPLHF. CDR3 nucleotide sequence: TGTGCCAGCAGTTTAAGTAAAACAAGCTCCTATAATTCACCCCTCCACTTT.

V gene TRBV6-5 combines with J gene TRBJ2-5, with unresolved D. With 7 bases removed from V and 0 bases from J, the gap between germline ends came to 6 bases. Germline V lookup: CDR1 MNHEY, CDR2 SVGAGI. The CDR3 sequence is 12 residues long. In nucleotides, the CDR3 is TGTGCCAGCACCAGCGACCAAGAGACCCAGTACTTC. The encoded protein is CASTSDQETQYF.

Written as DNA, the CDR3 is TGTGCCAGCAGTTACGGGGGGGTCGGGACAGATACGCAGTATTTT. It is translated as CASSYGGVGTDTQYF. The chain has TRBV6-5 and TRBJ2-3, with 7 bases lining up with TRBD2. This CDR3 has 15 residues. J gave up 3 bases and V 2 bases, and 5 bases lay outside the gene matches. CDR1 and CDR2 from the germline V gene are MNHEY and SVGAGI.

This clone was observed a handful of times. This rearrangement joins TRBV11-1 to TRBJ2-5; D not resolved. CDR3 size: 12 residues. Trimming stripped 1 base from V and 2 bases from J, with 2 bases between. Germline CDR1 and CDR2: SGHAT and FQDESV (reference sequence). CDR3 protein: CASSLVQETQYF. DNA for the CDR3: TGTGCCAGCAGCTTAGTACAAGAGACCCAGTACTTC.

This clone appeared a few times. The chain has TRBV7-2 and TRBJ1-1, with unresolved D. V was shortened by 5 bases and J by 8 bases, with 12 bases between the two germline ends. This CDR3 has 12 amino acids. The germline gives CDR1 SGHTA, CDR2 FQGNSA. The CDR3 sequence: CASSQPGPEAFF. In DNA form, the CDR3 reads TGTGCCAGCAGCCAGCCAGGCCCAGAAGCTTTCTTT.

V is TRBV18 and J is TRBJ2-1; 15 bases agree with TRBD2. V shed 3 bases, J shed 9 bases, and the junction held 6 bases outside the gene matches. This CDR3 contains 16 residues. In germline, CDR1 is KGHSH, CDR2 LQKENI. In DNA, the CDR3 is TGTGCCAGCTCACCCCGGACTAGCGGGGGGGCGTTTGAGCAGTTCTTC. As protein: CASSPRTSGGAFEQFF.

This rearrangement joins TRBV28 to TRBJ2-2, with 8 bases fitting TRBD1. In germline, CDR1 is MDHEN, CDR2 SYDVKM. CDR3 length equals 16 residues. Unmatched junction bases numbered 8, after V lost 4 bases and J lost 4 bases. The CDR3 is CASSWTGPLSTGELFF. CDR3 nucleotides: TGTGCCAGCAGTTGGACAGGGCCCTTATCCACCGGGGAGCTGTTTTTT.

This clone has more than one count but fewer than ten. The chain links TRBV18 to TRBJ2-3; 8 positions agree with TRBD2. V lost 4 bases, J lost 0 bases, and 6 bases stayed unmatched. The CDR3 runs to 16 residues. Germline V gene lookup returns CDR1 KGHSH and CDR2 LQKENI. The CDR3 DNA is TGTGCCAGCTCACAACTCCGGGGGGGCAGCACAGATACGCAGTATTTT. Translated: CASSQLRGGSTDTQYF.

This clone was observed a few times. This chain uses TRBV25-1 with TRBJ1-1; no definite D call. The V and J ends lost 9 bases and 1 base respectively, with 12 bases between them. The CDR3 contains 13 residues. Looked up from germline, CDR1 is MGHDK and CDR2 is SYGVNS. The CDR3 DNA sequence: TGTGCCAGGACCGATGGAGAGAACACTGAAGCTTTCTTT. Translation gives CARTDGENTEAFF.

This chain links TRBV6-5 with TRBJ2-5, with TRBD2 identical over 9 bases. V was clipped by 4 bases and J by 4 bases; unmatched bases: 10. CDR1 and CDR2 (germline): MNHEY, SVGAGI. This CDR3 spans 16 amino acids. The CDR3 DNA sequence: TGTGCCAGCAGTTTCGCAGCGGGGGGAAAGGGAGAGACCCAGTACTTC. This sequence encodes CASSFAAGGKGETQYF.

The chain carries TRBV7-9 and TRBJ1-2; 10 nucleotides agree with TRBD1. V gave up 4 bases and J gave up 8 bases; unmatched junction bases: 16. This CDR3 spans 17 amino acids. CDR1 is SEHNR and CDR2 is FQNEAQ in the germline V gene (reference sequence). CDR3 in DNA: TGTGCCAGCAGCTGGACCGGGACAGGGGCGGGGATGGGCGGCTACACCTTC. Its translation: CASSWTGTGAGMGGYTF.

Only a few counts were recorded for this clone. The rearrangement uses TRBV29-1 and TRBJ2-3, with 7 nucleotides matching TRBD1. CDR1 SQVTM and CDR2 ANQGSEA come from the germline V gene. This CDR3 comprises 13 residues. V lost 7 bases, J lost 4 bases, and 8 bases stayed unmatched. DNA of the CDR3: TGCAGCGCTGACAGGGCCTCCCCAGATACGCAGTATTTT. This translates into CSADRASPDTQYF.

The rearrangement uses TRBV6-1 and TRBJ1-5; D is perhaps TRBD1 (5 bases). The CDR3 length is 15 residues. Germline CDR1 is MNHNS and CDR2 is SASEGT. The ends were cut back, 6 bases at V and 0 bases at J, with 12 bases in the middle. CDR3 in amino acids: CASSRVGDSNQPQHF. DNA for the CDR3: TGTGCCAGCAGCAGGGTAGGGGATAGCAATCAGCCCCAGCATTTT.

This clone came up a few times. The chain employs TRBV10-3 and TRBJ2-3; no reliable D call. The CDR3 spans 13 residues. Germline CDR1 ENHRY, CDR2 SYGVKD. Trimming took off 6 bases at V and 0 bases at J, with 7 bases between the two ends. Here the CDR3 DNA reads TGTGCCATCAGCGGCGGCAGCACAGATACGCAGTATTTT. This codes for CAISGGSTDTQYF.

This clone was detected ten times or more. The V gene is TRBV18, the J gene TRBJ1-6; D not certain. The CDR3 runs 14 residues. Germline CDR1 reads KGHSH; CDR2 reads LQKENI. Between the trimmed V and J ends, which lost 10 bases and 0 bases, there was a span of 10 bases. CDR3 residues: CATGGSSYNSPLHF. As DNA, the CDR3 is TGTGCCACCGGCGGGAGCTCCTATAATTCACCCCTCCACTTT.

The sample holds a few counts of this clone. J is TRBJ2-3 and V is TRBV4-1, with D unclear. Trimming removed 4 bases at V and 9 bases at J, with 17 bases between. This CDR3 has 14 amino acids. Germline V lookup: CDR1 MGHRA, CDR2 YSYEKL. CDR3 amino acids: CASSPSVGFQTQYF. The CDR3 DNA reads TGCGCCAGCAGCCCCTCGGTGGGCTTCCAAACGCAGTATTTT.

The V call is TRBV29-1, the J call TRBJ1-4; 8 bases are a match to TRBD1. The V gene's germline CDR1 is SQVTM and CDR2 ANQGSEA. V gave up 6 bases and J gave up 6 bases; unmatched junction bases: 3. This CDR3 region has 12 residues. This CDR3 reads CSVTTGDEKLFF. CDR3 bases: TGCAGCGTAACGACAGGGGATGAAAAACTGTTTTTT. Together with reference TRBV29-1 and TRBJ1-4, the CDR3 gives the full variable domain: SAVISQKPSRDICQRGTSLTIQCQVDSQVTMMFWYRQQPGQSLTLIATANQGSEATYESGFVIDKFPISRPNLTFSTLTVSNMSPEDSSIYLCSVTTGDEKLFFGSGTQLSVL.

The chain has TRBV4-1 and TRBJ2-4; TRBD2 matches 9 bases. Losses at the gene ends were 2 bases for V and 4 bases for J; bases not matched to a gene: 9. The CDR3 length is 17 residues. The germline V gene encodes CDR1 MGHRA and CDR2 YSYEKL. In DNA form, the CDR3 reads TGCGCCAGCAGCCAACTTCTGCGGGGGGGCAGTAAAAACATTCAGTACTTC. Its protein is CASSQLLRGGSKNIQYF.

Only a few counts were recorded for this clone. The chain joins TRBV28 to TRBJ1-2; D is uncertain. Germline CDR1 reads MDHEN; CDR2 reads SYDVKM. V was shortened by 6 bases and J by 2 bases, with 10 bases between the two germline ends. The CDR3 loop spans 13 amino acids. The CDR3 coding sequence is TGTGCCAGCAGAAAAACAGAGAACTATGGCTACACCTTC. Protein product: CASRKTENYGYTF.

This clone occurred a few times. The chain links TRBV19 to TRBJ1-5; TRBD1 is a possible D gene (6 bases). The germline CDR1 and CDR2 sequences are LNHDA and SQIVND (reference sequence). The CDR3 spans 12 residues. The V and J ends lost 10 bases and 7 bases respectively, with 14 bases between them. Written as DNA, the CDR3 is TGTGCCACACAGGGTTGGGCACAGCCCCAGCATTTT. As protein: CATQGWAQPQHF.

This clone was counted between two and nine times. The V and J genes are TRBV20-1 and TRBJ2-3; 8 bases are shared with TRBD2. The CDR3 consists of 11 residues. Trimming at V came to 6 bases and at J to 14 bases, leaving 10 bases not matched to a gene. Germline CDR1 is DFQATT and CDR2 is SNEGSKA (reference sequence). DNA of the CDR3: TGCAGTGCACTAGTAGCGGGGTTCGGGTATTTT. It specifies CSALVAGFGYF.

This clone was observed a handful of times. The chain recombines TRBV5-6 with TRBJ2-5; D call uncertain. From germline, CDR1 is SGHDT and CDR2 YYEEEE. The CDR3 spans 15 residues. Trimming took 2 bases from V and 2 from J, leaving 13 bases between them. CDR3 in amino acids: CASSFRYPGQETQYF. The CDR3 DNA reads as TGTGCCAGCAGCTTTAGGTACCCAGGTCAAGAGACCCAGTACTTC.

There are a few counts of this clone. The chain has TRBV18 and TRBJ2-7; no reliable D call. The CDR3 length is 13 residues. Germline V gene lookup returns CDR1 KGHSH and CDR2 LQKENI. V shed 1 base and J shed 3 bases, with 7 bases lying between them. CDR3 coding DNA: TGTGCCAGCTCACCACGGCCCAACTACGAGCAGTACTTC. Amino acid sequence: CASSPRPNYEQYF.

V is TRBV5-4 and J is TRBJ2-3, with a weak D call TRBD1 (5 bases). V lost 6 bases and J 0 bases, leaving 17 bases between the germline ends. This CDR3 is 16 amino acids long. Germline CDR1 SGHNT, CDR2 YYREEE (reference sequence). CDR3 nucleotide sequence: TGTGCCAGCAACTCCGCCTTAGGGGCAAGCACAGATACGCAGTATTTT. This encodes CASNSALGASTDTQYF.

This clone came up a few times. The CDR3 region has the DNA TGTGCCAGCAGCTTCCCCATTAGGGGGAGCTCCTACAATGAGCAGTTCTTC. It codes for CASSFPIRGSSYNEQFF. V gene TRBV7-9 combines with J gene TRBJ2-1, with a weak D call TRBD1 (6 bases). Germline CDR1 SEHNR, CDR2 FQNEAQ (reference sequence). The length of the CDR3 is 17 residues. V lost 3 bases to trimming and J lost 0 bases, with 15 bases between them.

The sample holds a few counts of this clone. V usage is TRBV18 and J usage is TRBJ2-7; TRBD2 might be the D (6 bases). CDR3 size: 13 residues. Trimming took 0 bases from V and 3 from J, leaving 6 bases between them. The germline V gene encodes CDR1 KGHSH and CDR2 LQKENI. CDR3 bases: TGTGCCAGCTCACCACCTAGCGGCTACGAGCAGTACTTC. Translated: CASSPPSGYEQYF.